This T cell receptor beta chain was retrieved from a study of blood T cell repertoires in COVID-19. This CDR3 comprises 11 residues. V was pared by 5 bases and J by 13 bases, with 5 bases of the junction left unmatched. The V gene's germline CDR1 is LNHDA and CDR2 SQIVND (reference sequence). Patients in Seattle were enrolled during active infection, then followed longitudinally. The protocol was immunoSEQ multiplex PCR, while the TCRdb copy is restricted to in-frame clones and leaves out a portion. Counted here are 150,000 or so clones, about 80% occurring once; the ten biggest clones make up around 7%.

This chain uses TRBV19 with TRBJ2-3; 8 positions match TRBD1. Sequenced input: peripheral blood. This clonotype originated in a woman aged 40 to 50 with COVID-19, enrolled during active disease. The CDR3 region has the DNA TGTGCCAGTAGTCAACAGGGGGACGAGTATTTT. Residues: CASSQQGDEYF.